Following are 21 T cell receptor beta chains from one sample sequenced in a study of blood T cell repertoires in COVID-19. Libraries were prepared by immunoSEQ multiplex PCR; TCRdb keeps only in-frame clonotypes and omits some of them. This table holds over 200,000 clones, roughly 88% found once. The material sequenced was peripheral blood. These receptors were collected from a woman aged 30 to 39 with acute or convalescent COVID-19.

The chain uses TRBV20-1 and TRBJ2-1; possibly TRBD1 for D (6 bases). Germline CDR1 and CDR2: DFQATT and SNEGSKA (reference sequence). The V and J ends lost 3 bases and 5 bases respectively, with 26 bases between them. The CDR3 is 18 residues long. The CDR3 DNA reads as TGCAGTGCTAGTGATGCAACAGGGTACCCGTCACCCGACAATGAGCAGTTCTTC. This codes for CSASDATGYPSPDNEQFF.

This clone was recorded once. CDR3 DNA: TGTGCCAGCAGTTTAGGGTCAGGCTATGGCTACACCTTC. Translating gives CASSLGSGYGYTF. The chain links TRBV28 to TRBJ1-2; the D is unclear. Trimming left V 2 bases short and J 4 bases short, with 8 bases between. There are 13 residues in the CDR3. Germline V gene sequence: CDR1 MDHEN, CDR2 SYDVKM.

The chain combines TRBV11-3 with TRBJ2-1; 11 nucleotides agree with TRBD2. This CDR3 has 19 residues. V shed 1 base, J shed 0 bases, and the junction held 8 bases outside the gene matches. Per germline, CDR1 SGHNT and CDR2 YENEEA. CDR3 in amino acids: CASSLASLAGAYSYNEQFF. For the CDR3, the DNA is TGTGCCAGCAGCTTAGCGTCACTAGCGGGAGCCTACTCCTACAATGAGCAGTTCTTC.

The V gene is TRBV24-1, the J gene TRBJ2-2, with TRBD1 identical over 7 bases. The V segment lost 8 bases and the J segment 7 bases; nucleotides outside the gene matches: 6. CDR1 KGHDR and CDR2 SFDVKD come from the germline V gene. The CDR3 has 13 amino acids. CDR3 sequence (DNA): TGTGCCACCAAGGCAGGGGGAAACGGGGAGCTGTTTTTT. It encodes CATKAGGNGELFF.

The chain uses TRBV7-2 and TRBJ2-2; 10 nucleotides agree with TRBD2. The CDR3 loop spans 17 amino acids. Germline-derived CDR1 and CDR2 are SGHTA and FQGNSA. Germline trimming cut 2 bases from V and 6 bases from J; bases unmatched to any gene: 9. The CDR3 reads CASSLRPTSGKSGELFF. The CDR3 DNA is TGTGCCAGCAGCTTAAGACCCACTAGCGGGAAGTCCGGGGAGCTGTTTTTT.

The V gene is TRBV6-5, the J gene TRBJ1-1; D unclear. The CDR3 has 15 amino acids. The germline V gene has CDR1 MNHEY and CDR2 SVGAGI. Deletions cut 0 bases from V and 7 bases from J, with 15 bases between. Here the CDR3 DNA reads TGTGCCAGCAGTTACTCGAATTGGGCTCGGGGTGAAGCTTTCTTT. Its protein is CASSYSNWARGEAFF.

The chain has TRBV5-6 and TRBJ2-5, with 7 bases identical to TRBD1. Germline loops: CDR1 SGHDT, CDR2 YYEEEE. The CDR3 totals 16 residues. The ends lost 1 base at V and 4 bases at J; junction bases unmatched: 10. The CDR3 loop reads CASSLIGGSAGETQYF. The CDR3 DNA is TGTGCCAGCAGCTTGATAGGGGGCTCAGCAGGAGAGACCCAGTACTTC.

This clone was counted a few times. J is TRBJ2-3 and V is TRBV27; a possible D gene is TRBD1 (5 bases). CDR3 length: 14 amino acids. Trimming stripped 8 bases from V and 1 base from J, with 13 bases between. Germline assignment: CDR1 MNHEY and CDR2 SMNVEV (reference sequence). The DNA for the CDR3 is TGTGCCAGCGGCCTGACAGAAGGCACAGATACGCAGTATTTT. This gives the protein CASGLTEGTDTQYF.

This clone was counted a single time. The chain recombines TRBV6-5 with TRBJ1-2; 8 positions agree with TRBD1. CDR1 and CDR2 from the germline V gene are MNHEY and SVGAGI. Unmatched junction bases numbered 6, after V lost 5 bases and J lost 4 bases. The CDR3 covers 14 residues. Here the CDR3 reads CASSSRGRSYGYTF. The CDR3 DNA reads as TGTGCCAGCAGTAGCAGGGGGCGAAGCTATGGCTACACCTTC.

This clone was found once. The chain has TRBV5-1 and TRBJ2-7; D is undetermined. Deletions cut 1 base from V and 0 bases from J, with 5 bases between. CDR3 size: 13 residues. Germline V gives CDR1 SGHRS, CDR2 YFSETQ. The CDR3, as DNA: TGCGCCAGCAGCTTGACTAACTCCTACGAGCAGTACTTC. It specifies CASSLTNSYEQYF.

The gene calls are TRBV6-5 and TRBJ1-1; the match to TRBD1 covers 8 bases. This CDR3 is built from 14 residues. The V gene end was trimmed by 6 bases and the J gene end by 6 bases; junction bases not matched to a gene: 9. In germline, CDR1 is MNHEY, CDR2 SVGAGI. The DNA for the CDR3 is TGTGCCAGCAGACTAGGGACAGGTGGTTCTGAAGCTTTCTTT. Protein product: CASRLGTGGSEAFF.

The chain uses TRBV5-1 and TRBJ2-5, with D hard to call. The germline V gene has CDR1 SGHRS and CDR2 YFSETQ. Trimming removed 1 base at V and 1 base at J, with 8 bases between. The CDR3 consists of 14 residues. This CDR3 is CASSLSQFQETQYF. CDR3 bases: TGCGCCAGCAGCTTGTCTCAGTTCCAAGAGACCCAGTACTTC.

V is TRBV25-1 and J is TRBJ1-2; D is undetermined. The V end lost 6 bases, the J end lost 5 bases, and 16 bases lay between the germline ends. The germline gives CDR1 MGHDK, CDR2 SYGVNS. This CDR3 comprises 14 residues. The DNA of the CDR3 is TGTGCCAGCAGACAAGCTGGCGGGTCATATGGCTACACCTTC. It specifies CASRQAGGSYGYTF.

This chain uses TRBV9 with TRBJ2-2; perhaps TRBD2 as D (6 bases). V lost 7 bases and J lost 4, with 14 bases in between. Per the germline V gene, CDR1 is SGDLS and CDR2 is YYNGEE. The CDR3 extends over 14 amino acids. CDR3 DNA sequence: TGTGCCAGCGAAGGGACTTTTGGCACCGGGGAGCTGTTTTTT. As protein: CASEGTFGTGELFF.

The J gene is TRBJ2-7, the V gene TRBV5-1; D uncertain. The CDR3 totals 13 residues. Trimming took off 0 bases at V and 6 bases at J, with 10 bases between the two ends. The V gene's germline CDR1 is SGHRS and CDR2 YFSETQ. The CDR3 coding sequence is TGCGCCAGCAGCTTGGGGGCAGTCGCCGAGCAGTACTTC. Translation: CASSLGAVAEQYF.

This clone has only one observation. This rearrangement joins TRBV11-3 to TRBJ2-3; possible D gene TRBD1, 5 bases. V lost 6 bases and J 0 bases, leaving 7 bases between the germline ends. CDR3 length: 13 amino acids. CDR1 SGHNT and CDR2 YENEEA come from the germline V gene. The CDR3 spells CASRGHSTDTQYF. As DNA, the CDR3 is TGTGCCAGCAGAGGACACAGCACAGATACGCAGTATTTT.

The CDR3 DNA reads as TGTGCCAGCAGCTTAGGCGGTGGTGCTGGCTCCTACAATGAGCAGTTCTTC. Protein sequence: CASSLGGGAGSYNEQFF. V usage is TRBV13 and J usage is TRBJ2-1; D gene ambiguous. Trimming took 0 bases from V and 0 from J, leaving 12 bases between them. CDR3 length: 17 amino acids. CDR1 PRHDT and CDR2 FYEKMQ come from the germline V gene (reference sequence). Looking up the rest from reference TRBV13 and TRBJ2-1 gives the full variable domain: AAGVIQSPRHLIKEKRETATLKCYPIPRHDTVYWYQQGPGQDPQFLISFYEKMQSDKGSIPDRFSAQQFSDYHSELNMSSLELGDSALYFCASSLGGGAGSYNEQFFGPGTRLTVL.

The rearrangement uses TRBV29-1 and TRBJ1-4; D is uncertain. The CDR3 length is 12 residues. With 6 bases removed from V and 5 bases from J, the gap between germline ends came to 10 bases. Germline V gives CDR1 SQVTM, CDR2 ANQGSEA. CDR3 coding DNA: TGCAGCGTCGCGGACTGGAATGAAAAACTGTTTTTT. Translated, it gives CSVADWNEKLFF.

This clone came up once. CDR3 residues: CASRFWGRQAFF. CDR3 in DNA: TGTGCAAGTCGCTTCTGGGGCCGTCAAGCTTTCTTT. V usage is TRBV12-2 and J usage is TRBJ1-1; the table calls TRBD1, which could not be checked here. TRBV12-2 is shown as a pseudogene. This CDR3 comprises 12 residues.

This chain uses TRBV5-1 with TRBJ1-1; 9 bases match TRBD1. The CDR3 consists of 16 residues. The junction had 6 bases not matched to a gene; V was cut back by 3 bases and J by 0 bases. Germline V gene lookup returns CDR1 SGHRS and CDR2 YFSETQ. Here the CDR3 DNA reads TGCGCCAGCAGCTGGGGGGACAGGGACGTGAACACTGAAGCTTTCTTT. Amino acids: CASSWGDRDVNTEAFF.

The gene calls are TRBV2 and TRBJ2-7; no firm D call. With 1 base removed from V and 3 bases from J, the gap between germline ends came to 13 bases. Germline CDR1 and CDR2: SNHLY and FYNNEI. This CDR3 is built from 15 residues. CDR3 sequence reads: CASSEGSDTVYEQYF. For the CDR3, the DNA is TGTGCCAGCAGTGAAGGAAGTGACACCGTCTACGAGCAGTACTTC.